The T cell receptor (beta chain) under discussion was sequenced for a study of beta chain features in type 1 diabetes. Study background: Patients were similar to healthy donors in age and gender (as well as in cell yields).

Whole-study findings and limits: Overrepresentation of cells with high TCR expression could result from cDNA sequencing.

Notes on this clone: Its antigen is not known.

The isolated RNA, all of it, was reverse transcribed, so expressed TCRB transcripts were what got sequenced. An average roughly 3.6 million reads came from naive, central memory and regulatory T cell samples. The repertoire was sequenced with immunoSEQ multiplex PCR; TCRdb's copy has only in-frame clones and lacks some. The sample holds 350,000 to 450,000 clones; around 14% are singletons and the top ten take roughly 0.035%. The junction had 5 bases not matched to a gene; V was cut back by 3 bases and J by 5 bases. CDR1 is MNHNY, CDR2 SVGAGI, per germline (reference sequence). This CDR3 is built from 15 residues.

The sample taken for sequencing was naive CD4+ T cells from blood. The clonotype comes from a man aged 25-45 years in good health. V gene TRBV6-6 combines with J gene TRBJ1-4; 8 nucleotides align to TRBD1. The CDR3 loop reads CASSYSRGRNEKLFF. CDR3 nucleotides: TGTGCCAGCAGTTATAGCAGGGGGCGAAATGAAAAACTGTTTTTT.